The TCR beta chain under discussion was sequenced for a study of T cells after posttransplantation cyclophosphamide listed by TCRdb under 2016. Some background on the complete study: T cell repertoire reconstitution was tracked by TRB sequencing after myeloablative bone marrow transplantation in which posttransplantation cyclophosphamide was used as GVHD prophylaxis. Public TRB sequences were searched against a database of over 3,600 sequences associated with responses to pathogens, tumor antigens, self-antigens and alloantigens. Samples from about 37 PTCy-treated patients and over 15 related bone marrow donors of those patients were subjected to antigen receptor sequencing. Up to 3 additional blood samples from 2 to 5.2 years after transplant were also TRB-sequenced in 3 patients, as was pretransplant blood from several patients. TRB sequencing was performed on blood from all 35 or so PTCy patients with 1-year posttransplant specimens. Because TRA and TRB clonality were tightly correlated in 9 samples, subsequent TCR analyses were focused on TRB only.

The control cohort was about 10 patients given myeloablative marrow transplants with methotrexate plus a calcineurin inhibitor, sampled 1 year after transplant. Peripheral blood and bone marrow mononuclear cells were isolated by Ficoll-Hypaque density centrifugation and were cryopreserved. Looking up the germline V gene (reference sequence) yields CDR1 MNHEY and CDR2 SMNVEV. From the cysteine through the phenylalanine, the CDR3 covers 17 amino acids. The entry retains the CDR3 DNA only, 51 bases that are in frame from base 1. V loses 0 bases at its end and J loses 0 bases; junction bases beyond the gene matches: 7. This clone was counted once. The antigen this receptor binds is unknown. Base-call qualities are not available, and no considerably larger clone is one nucleotide away. What the study reported, not specific to this receptor: At 1-2 months, donor-recipient similarity was low but rose over the first year, and the later blood repertoires were often dominated by donor CD8+ memory clones. The TRB repertoires of T cells infiltrating skin or GI tract showed only limited overlap with the TRB repertoires of T cells in blood. Across the 45 or so patients, TRB clonality was highly associated with recipient CMV seropositivity and CMV reactivation, and diversity with PTCy was similar to that in the CNI/methotrexate controls.

Genomic DNA was used for TRB sequencing, which was performed with the immunoSEQ assay at survey resolution or with the hsTCRB kit. Per the original workflow: Initial read processing used immunoSEQ software, and repertoire analyses used the LymphoSeq R package. Clonality was computed as 1 minus normalized Shannon entropy; Gini coefficient was also calculated for each TRB dataset. To infer phenotypes in unsorted samples, TRB sequences from sorted subsets of the recipient or donor were mapped onto the unsorted samples of the same recipient. TCRdb's version of the immuneACCESS table is confined to in-frame rearrangements and falls short of the full clone set. An unresolved V gene accounts for under half of the shortfall where checked; the remainder is of unknown origin. D and trimming were read from the DNA, whereas the V and J calls and clone size are those reported in that table. The sample has roughly 24,000 clones on record, 70% to 90% of them singletons. The ten biggest clones cover about 7.9% of the sample.

In this chain, TRBV27 is recombined with TRBJ2-7; the central 8 bases match TRBD2. This specimen was PBMCs, taken after an allogeneic stem cell transplant with a calcineurin inhibitor and methotrexate. This receptor was obtained from a female patient aged 50-59 years who received an allogeneic stem cell transplant from an unrelated donor, was CMV-positive, and had chronic GVHD only. After a transplant, some T cells may be of graft donor origin. Read as DNA, the sequence is TGTGCCAGCAGTTTATCCCCTTTGCGGGAGGACTCCTACGAGCAGTACTTC. Translation gives CASSLSPLREDSYEQYF.